The rows below give T cell receptor beta chains drawn from one sample of a study of sequential checkpoint blockade in melanoma. Profiled with immunoSEQ multiplex PCR; TCRdb holds only in-frame clones, not every one. Of 7,900 or so clones listed, about 20% are singletons. Sequences were derived from tumor tissue (inferred from file names), sampled from a patient given nivolumab and ipilimumab in sequence. The receptors come from a human donor with melanoma. Both conserved end residues are part of each CDR3. The order of the fields is J gene, clone size, D gene, V gene, CDR3 protein, CDR3 DNA. A D gene is named only where the DNA matches it firmly. Clone size, where shown, is once, few, many, or a class for clones that have expanded.

j_call: TRBJ1-4
clone_size: .
d_call: .
v_call: TRBV30
cdr3_aa: CAWGRQTNEKLFF
cdr3_nt: TGTGCCTGGGGTAGGCAGACTAATGAAAAACTGTTTTTT

j_call: TRBJ2-3
clone_size: .
d_call: .
v_call: TRBV11-3
cdr3_aa: CASSSLLGGTDTQYF
cdr3_nt: TGTGCCAGCAGTTCTCTCCTCGGGGGCACAGATACGCAGTATTTT

j_call: TRBJ1-1
clone_size: .
d_call: TRBD1
v_call: TRBV9
cdr3_aa: CASSVEAGGLNTEAFF
cdr3_nt: TGTGCCAGCAGCGTAGAGGCAGGGGGACTAAACACTGAAGCTTTCTTT

j_call: TRBJ1-1
clone_size: few
d_call: .
v_call: TRBV18
cdr3_aa: CASSLGGNTEAFF
cdr3_nt: TGTGCCAGCTCACTGGGGGGGAACACTGAAGCTTTCTTT

j_call: TRBJ2-7
clone_size: few
d_call: TRBD2
v_call: TRBV28
cdr3_aa: CASSLPLAGGSYEQYF
cdr3_nt: TGTGCCAGCAGTCTCCCCTTAGCGGGAGGCTCCTACGAGCAGTACTTC

j_call: TRBJ1-6
clone_size: few
d_call: .
v_call: TRBV6-8
cdr3_aa: CASSRSLGALHF
cdr3_nt: TGTGCCAGCAGCCGGAGTCTAGGAGCCCTCCACTTT

j_call: TRBJ1-3
clone_size: .
d_call: .
v_call: TRBV5-1
cdr3_aa: CASSSQGSGNTIYF
cdr3_nt: TGCGCCAGCAGCTCACAGGGATCTGGAAACACCATATATTTT

j_call: TRBJ1-1
clone_size: .
d_call: .
v_call: TRBV28
cdr3_aa: CASRQAIGRGTEAFF
cdr3_nt: TGTGCCAGCAGGCAGGCGATTGGACGAGGTACTGAAGCTTTCTTT

j_call: TRBJ2-1
clone_size: .
d_call: .
v_call: TRBV6-8
cdr3_aa: CASSPRGSYNEQFF
cdr3_nt: TGTGCCAGCAGTCCCCGTGGCTCCTACAATGAGCAGTTCTTC

j_call: TRBJ2-7
clone_size: .
d_call: TRBD2
v_call: TRBV6-8
cdr3_aa: CASSYLAGDEQYF
cdr3_nt: TGTGCCAGCAGTTACTTGGCGGGAGACGAGCAGTACTTC

j_call: TRBJ2-3
clone_size: medium-sized
d_call: .
v_call: TRBV6-8
cdr3_aa: CASSYSASANTDTQYF
cdr3_nt: TGTGCCAGCAGTTACTCGGCTAGCGCGAACACAGATACGCAGTATTTT

j_call: TRBJ1-2
clone_size: .
d_call: .
v_call: TRBV30
cdr3_aa: CAWSDRFGYTF
cdr3_nt: TGTGCCTGGAGTGACAGGTTCGGCTACACCTTC

j_call: TRBJ2-1
clone_size: few
d_call: TRBD2
v_call: TRBV4-1
cdr3_aa: CASSQEGSGSITEQFF
cdr3_nt: TGCGCCAGCAGCCAAGAAGGTAGCGGGAGTATCACGGAGCAGTTCTTC

j_call: TRBJ1-1
clone_size: many
d_call: .
v_call: TRBV11-3
cdr3_aa: CASSPWGGLNTEAFF
cdr3_nt: TGTGCCAGCAGCCCGTGGGGAGGTCTGAACACTGAAGCTTTCTTT